The subject of this entry is one T cell receptor beta chain. This clone was seen a single time. Its antigen specificity is not known. No per-base quality is available; no much larger clone lies one base away. The data originate from a study of PD-1 blockade in classical Hodgkin lymphoma (dated by TCRdb to 2020 to 2021). Concerning the study at large: Nivolumab dosing was 3 mg/kg intravenously every 2 weeks, continuing until either disease progression or unacceptable toxicity. The study used TCR beta sequencing and CyTOF to define a peripheral blood immune signature of response to PD-1 blockade in classical Hodgkin lymphoma.

The germline V gene specifies LGHNA as CDR1 and YNFKEQ as CDR2. V gives up 0 bases and J gives up 6 bases, and the segment between their germline ends measures 14 bases. Its CDR3 holds 15 amino acids, cysteine through phenylalanine. The sequence is cut down to CDR3 DNA, 45 bases in frame from base 1. What the work shows at the level of the full study, not this receptor alone: By C4D1, a significant rise was seen in CD4+ TCR diversity but not in CD8+ TCR diversity (p=0.0027 vs p=0.16), and the rise was most apparent among complete responders (p=0.02). Baseline TCR diversity was reported to be lower in newly diagnosed patients than in healthy donors and to be lower still in relapsed/refractory patients. Only a single clinical trial cohort was studied, and what caused the repertoire differences, possibly disease activity or prior therapy, remained undefined. Patients starting nivolumab less than 1 year after ASCT had lower diversity and were excluded from later analyses to avoid confounding by immune reconstitution. Baseline diversity similar to that of newly diagnosed patients was observed in trial patients achieving complete response, whereas significantly lower diversity was observed in partial responders and progressors.

The time point label, read with the paper, signifies: cycle 1 day 1 (C1D1), immediately before nivolumab initiation. Every trial patient had relapsed following autologous stem cell transplantation, and prior brentuximab vedotin exposure was what differed among cohorts A, B and C. Magnetic negative selection with a Miltenyi CD8+ T cell isolation kit was used to purify CD8+ T cells from thawed PBMCs. A total of roughly 57 patients with relapsed/refractory classical Hodgkin lymphoma made up the trial cohort, and each patient's best overall response was complete response, partial response or progressive disease. Single-agent nivolumab was administered to trial patients in the multi-cohort phase II CheckMate 205 trial. An independent review committee assessed best overall response by applying the 2007 International Working Group response criteria. PBMCs from the trial were collected at three points: immediately before nivolumab initiation (C1D1), and during therapy at cycle 2 day 1 and cycle 4 day 1. After peripheral blood was drawn into 8 mL Vacutainer Cell Preparation Tubes, PBMCs were isolated by centrifugation and then cryopreserved. Purified CD4+ and CD8+ fractions were generated only in cases for which an additional PBMC sample was available. On LS columns in a quadroMACS separator, the magnetically labelled cells were depleted, and the flow-through was collected as the purified fraction.

The Qiagen DNeasy kit was used to extract genomic DNA from unsorted PBMCs and from the negatively selected CD4+ and CD8+ fractions. TCR beta CDR3 regions were amplified by immunoSEQ multiplex PCR using primers annealing to V and J segments. A synthetic immune receptor repertoire was used to minimize amplification bias, and remaining bias was computationally removed after sequencing. The paper's data handling went like this. Custom Python scripts were used to quantify repertoire diversity as the Shannon entropy index. Unsorted, CD4+ and CD8+ repertoires were analyzed separately, except in combined analyses where CD4+ and CD8+ sequences were merged in silico. Clonal expansion was defined as a frequency increase of at least 2-fold after treatment compared with C1D1, and clones undetected at baseline were assigned a pseudocount of 0.5. Clones with 0 or 1 copy at C1D1 were classified as singleton clones, and clones with 2 or more copies were classified as non-singleton clones. Clones expanded in unsorted samples were annotated as CD4+, CD8+ or unknown by matching protein sequences in sorted samples from the same patient. Wilcoxon tests were applied to paired samples to test diversity changes from C1D1 to C4D1. In its TCRdb copy, this immuneACCESS table keeps in-frame sequences only and misses some clones. Where compared with another copy, unresolved V genes explain less than half of these, and the others have no known cause. The D gene and trimming were derived from the DNA, and the V and J assignments and clone size from that table. The sample table holds about 5,600 clones, of which 65% to 85% were seen once. The top ten hold around a tenth of the sample.

The clonotype originates from a human donor with classical Hodgkin lymphoma. This specimen consisted of CD8+ T cells from blood, obtained at baseline. In this chain, TRBV4-2 is recombined with TRBJ1-2, with the D segment identity uncertain. The DNA reads as follows: TGTGCCAGCAGCCAAGAAGGCGCGCAGGTCCATGGCTACACCTTC. Protein translation: CASSQEGAQVHGYTF.